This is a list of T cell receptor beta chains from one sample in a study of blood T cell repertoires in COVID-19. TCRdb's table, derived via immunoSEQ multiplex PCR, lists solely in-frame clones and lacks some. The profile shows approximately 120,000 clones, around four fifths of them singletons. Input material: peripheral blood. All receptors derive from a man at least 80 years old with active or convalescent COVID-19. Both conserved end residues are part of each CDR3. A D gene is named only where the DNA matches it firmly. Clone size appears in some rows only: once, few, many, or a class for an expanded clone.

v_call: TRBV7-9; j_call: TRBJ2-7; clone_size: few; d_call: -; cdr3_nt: TGTGCCAGCAGCTTAGGAGCAGGAAACTACGAGCAGTACTTC; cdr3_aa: CASSLGAGNYEQYF
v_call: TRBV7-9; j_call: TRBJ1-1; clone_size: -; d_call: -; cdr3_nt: TGTGCCAGCAGCTCCATCGGGGACACGAACACTGAAGCTTTCTTT; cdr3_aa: CASSSIGDTNTEAFF
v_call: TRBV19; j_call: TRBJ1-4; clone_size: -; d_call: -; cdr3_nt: TGTGCCAGTAGATTGGACGGAGGGAATGAAAAACTGTTTTTT; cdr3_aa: CASRLDGGNEKLFF
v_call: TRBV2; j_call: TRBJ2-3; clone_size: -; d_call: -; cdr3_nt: TGTGCCAGCAGCGCGGTTGCTGCGGCAGATACGCAGTATTTT; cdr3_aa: CASSAVAAADTQYF
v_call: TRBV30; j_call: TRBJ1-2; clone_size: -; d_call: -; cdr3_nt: TGTGCCTGGAGTGCAGGGGCGGATGGCTACACCTTC; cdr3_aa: CAWSAGADGYTF
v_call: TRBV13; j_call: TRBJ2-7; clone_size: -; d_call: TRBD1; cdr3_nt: TGTGCCAGCAGCTTGGGACAGGGGGTCCCCTACGAGCAGTACTTC; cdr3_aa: CASSLGQGVPYEQYF
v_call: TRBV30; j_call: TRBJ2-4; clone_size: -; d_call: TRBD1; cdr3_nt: TGTGCCTGGAGTGTACCCGGGACAGGGGACGAGGGTCAGTACTTC; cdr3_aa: CAWSVPGTGDEGQYF
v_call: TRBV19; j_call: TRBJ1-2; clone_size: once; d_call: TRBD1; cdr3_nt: TGTGCCAGTAGTAAGGGACAGGGCGCGGGCGGCTACACCTTC; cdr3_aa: CASSKGQGAGGYTF
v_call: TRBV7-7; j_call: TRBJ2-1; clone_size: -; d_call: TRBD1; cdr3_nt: TGTGCTAGCAGCTTGGGGACAGGCAATGAGCAGTTCTTC; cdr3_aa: CASSLGTGNEQFF
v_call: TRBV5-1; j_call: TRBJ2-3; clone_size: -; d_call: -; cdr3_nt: TGCGCCAGCAGCTCGACCTCACAGGGCGGCACAGATACGCAGTATTTT; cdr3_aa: CASSSTSQGGTDTQYF
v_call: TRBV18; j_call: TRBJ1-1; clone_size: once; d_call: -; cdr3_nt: TGTGCCAGCTCACAGCAGGGCGGGGTCACTGAAGCTTTCTTT; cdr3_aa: CASSQQGGVTEAFF
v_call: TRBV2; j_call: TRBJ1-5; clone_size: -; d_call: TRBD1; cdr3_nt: TGTGCCAGCAGTGAAAGGGTGGCAGGGGGCGATCAGCCCCAGCATTTT; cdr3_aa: CASSERVAGGDQPQHF
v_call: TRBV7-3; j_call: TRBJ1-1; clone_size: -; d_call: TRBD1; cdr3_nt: TGTGCCAGCAGCCTCGGACAGGCTACTGAAGCTTTCTTT; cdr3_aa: CASSLGQATEAFF
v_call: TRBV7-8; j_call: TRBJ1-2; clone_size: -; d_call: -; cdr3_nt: TGTGCCAGCAGCTTACTGGACAGTAACTATGGCTACACCTTC; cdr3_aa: CASSLLDSNYGYTF
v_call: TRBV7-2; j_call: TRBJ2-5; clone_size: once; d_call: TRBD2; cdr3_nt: TGTGCCAGCAGGACCCTTGGCGGGGGTGAGACCCAGTACTTC; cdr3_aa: CASRTLGGGETQYF
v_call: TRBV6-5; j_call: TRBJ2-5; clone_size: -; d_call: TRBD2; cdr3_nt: TGTGCCAGCAGTTACTCGGGGGGGGGAGAGACCCAGTACTTC; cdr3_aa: CASSYSGGGETQYF
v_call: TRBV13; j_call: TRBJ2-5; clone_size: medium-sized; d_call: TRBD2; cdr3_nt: TGTGCCAGCAGCCCACGGGAGGGGGAGACCCAGTACTTC; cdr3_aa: CASSPREGETQYF
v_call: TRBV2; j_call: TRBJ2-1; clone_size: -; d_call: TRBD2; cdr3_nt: TGTGCCAGCAGTGAATTAGCGGGGGCCTACAATGAGCAGTTCTTC; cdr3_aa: CASSELAGAYNEQFF
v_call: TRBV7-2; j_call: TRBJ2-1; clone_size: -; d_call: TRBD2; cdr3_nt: TGTGCCAGCAGGCCCCGACTAGCGGGACCTAACAATGAGCAGTTCTTC; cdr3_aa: CASRPRLAGPNNEQFF
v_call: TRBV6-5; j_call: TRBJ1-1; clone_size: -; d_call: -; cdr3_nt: TGTGCCAGCAGGAACAGGGAGCTAAGGACTGAAGCTTTCTTT; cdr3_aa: CASRNRELRTEAFF
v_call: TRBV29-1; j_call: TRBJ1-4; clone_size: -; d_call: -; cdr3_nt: TGCAGCGCTCTAAGCAGGGGTCGGCTGTTTTTT; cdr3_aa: CSALSRGRLFF
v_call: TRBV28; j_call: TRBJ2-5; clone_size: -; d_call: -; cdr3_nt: TGTGCCAGCAGCCTATTATGGGGCCGGGAGACCCAGTACTTC; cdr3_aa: CASSLLWGRETQYF
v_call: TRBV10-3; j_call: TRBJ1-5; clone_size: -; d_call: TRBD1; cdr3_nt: TGTGCCATCACAAAGGACAGGGATAGCCAGCCCCAGCATTTT; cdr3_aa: CAITKDRDSQPQHF
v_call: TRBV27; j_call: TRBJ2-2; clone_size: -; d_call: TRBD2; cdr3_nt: TGTGCCAGCAGCCTTGGCGGGGGAAGGACCGGGGAGCTGTTTTTT; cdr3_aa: CASSLGGGRTGELFF
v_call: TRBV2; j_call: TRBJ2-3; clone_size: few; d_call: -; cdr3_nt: TGTGCCAGCAGTCCCCGGACAGATTCCACAGATACGCAGTATTTT; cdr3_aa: CASSPRTDSTDTQYF
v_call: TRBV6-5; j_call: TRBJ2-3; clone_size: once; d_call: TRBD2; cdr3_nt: TGTGCCAGCAGTTACGGGGGGGTGATGGATACGCAGTATTTT; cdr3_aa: CASSYGGVMDTQYF
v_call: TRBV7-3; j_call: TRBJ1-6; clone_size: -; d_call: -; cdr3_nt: TGTGCCAGCAGCTTAACGTCCAGGGTCACCTATAATTCACCCCTCCACTTT; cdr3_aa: CASSLTSRVTYNSPLHF
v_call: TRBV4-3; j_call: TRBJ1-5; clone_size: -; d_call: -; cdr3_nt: TGCGCCAGCAGCCCGGGGGAGGGACAGCCCCAGCATTTT; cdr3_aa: CASSPGEGQPQHF
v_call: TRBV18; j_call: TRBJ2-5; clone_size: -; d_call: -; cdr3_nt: TGTGCCAGCTCATCATCTGAGGGTGAGACCCAGTACTTC; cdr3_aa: CASSSSEGETQYF
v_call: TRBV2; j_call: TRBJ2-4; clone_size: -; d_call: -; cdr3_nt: TGTGCCAGCAGTTCGGGTGTAAGCGAAAACATTCAGTACTTC; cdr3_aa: CASSSGVSENIQYF
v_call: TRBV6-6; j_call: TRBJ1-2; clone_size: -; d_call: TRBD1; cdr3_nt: TGTGCCAGCAGTTACTCGAGGGGAGACAGGGCTGACTACACCTTC; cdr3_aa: CASSYSRGDRADYTF
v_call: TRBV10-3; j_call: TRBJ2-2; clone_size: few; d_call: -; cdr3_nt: TGTGCCATCAGTGGGACTACCGTGGGGGAGCTGTTTTTT; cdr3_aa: CAISGTTVGELFF
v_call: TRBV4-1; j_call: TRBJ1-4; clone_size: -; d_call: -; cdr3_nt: TGCGCCAGCAGCCATGGAACAGGAGCAACTAATGAAAAACTGTTTTTT; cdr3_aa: CASSHGTGATNEKLFF
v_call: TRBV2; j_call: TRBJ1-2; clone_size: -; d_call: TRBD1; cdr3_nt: TGTGCCAGCAGCTGGACAGGGAATGGCTACACCTTC; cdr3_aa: CASSWTGNGYTF
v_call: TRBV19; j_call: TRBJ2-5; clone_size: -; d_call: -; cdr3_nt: TGTGCCAGTAGTATAGGGTCAGGCGTCCAAGAGACCCAGTACTTC; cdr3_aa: CASSIGSGVQETQYF
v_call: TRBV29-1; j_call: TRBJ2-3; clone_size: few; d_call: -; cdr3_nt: TGCAGCGTCAGAGGAGATACGCAGTATTTT; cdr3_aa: CSVRGDTQYF
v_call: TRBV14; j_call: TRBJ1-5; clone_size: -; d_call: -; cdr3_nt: TGTGCCAGCAGCCCCGGAGCCGGTCAGCCCCAGCATTTT; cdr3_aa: CASSPGAGQPQHF
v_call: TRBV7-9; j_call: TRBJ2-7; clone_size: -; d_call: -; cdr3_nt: TGTGCCAGCAGCCCCCGGGGGATCAACGAGCAGTACTTC; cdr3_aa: CASSPRGINEQYF
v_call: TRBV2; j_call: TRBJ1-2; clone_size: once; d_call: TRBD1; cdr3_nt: TGTGCCAGCATTGTAGGACAGGGAGGTGGCACCTTC; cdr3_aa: CASIVGQGGGTF
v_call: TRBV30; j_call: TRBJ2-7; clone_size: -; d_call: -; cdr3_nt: TGTGCCTGGAATTCCGCCGGGACACCCTATATTTTTTACGAGCAGTACTTC; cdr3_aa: CAWNSAGTPYIFYEQYF
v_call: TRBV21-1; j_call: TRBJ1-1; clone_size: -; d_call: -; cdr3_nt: TGTGCCAGCAGCACCAATCCAAACTATGGAACTGAAGCTTTCTTT; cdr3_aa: CASSTNPNYGTEAFF
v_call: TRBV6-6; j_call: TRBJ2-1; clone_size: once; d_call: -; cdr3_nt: TGTGCCAGCAGGGGAAGAGGGATCGATGAGCAGTTCTTC; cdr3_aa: CASRGRGIDEQFF
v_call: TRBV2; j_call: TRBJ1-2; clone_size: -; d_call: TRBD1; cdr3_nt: TGTGCCAGCAGATCGGACAGGGTCGGCTACACCTTC; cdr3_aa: CASRSDRVGYTF
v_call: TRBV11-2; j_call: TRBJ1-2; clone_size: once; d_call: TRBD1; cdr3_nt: TGTGCCAGCAGCTTGTATCCCGGGACAGGTGGCGGCTACACCTTC; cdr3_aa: CASSLYPGTGGGYTF
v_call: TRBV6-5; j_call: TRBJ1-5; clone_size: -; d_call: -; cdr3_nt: TGTGCCAGCAGCCTTACATCTTATAGCAATCAGCCCCAGCATTTT; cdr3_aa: CASSLTSYSNQPQHF